This TCR beta chain was recorded in a study of shared clonotypes between healthy human individuals. Broader study findings: Naive subsets, compared against memory subsets, generally had larger estimated richness values. Deeper or shallower sequencing was expected to change how clonotypes are shared among donors. Shared clonotypes across all four donors exceeded non-shared ones in generation probability.

Repertoires were generated with immunoSEQ multiplex PCR, while TCRdb's copy carries only in-frame clones and drops some. The sample yields 1.6 million or so clones, around 98.5% seen once. The CDR3 contains 15 residues. Germline V gene sequence: CDR1 ENHRY, CDR2 SYGVKD. With 0 bases clipped from V and 7 bases from J, the junction kept 8 bases outside the gene matches. With regard to this clone: As yet, its antigen is unknown.

The V gene is TRBV10-3, the J gene TRBJ1-1; 7 bases map to TRBD1. The origin of this receptor is a man younger than 45 in good health. Sequencing was carried out using naive CD4+ T cells sorted from blood. Subset here: CD45RA+ positively selected. The CDR3, as DNA: TGTGCCATCAGTGAGTCGCTGGGAGGGGGCGGTGAAGCTTTCTTT. It specifies CAISESLGGGGEAFF.